The sequence of this T cell receptor beta chain was determined in a study of blood T cells in healthy people across ages. The V and J ends lost 3 bases and 4 bases, in that order; junction bases with no gene match: 4. The CDR3 extends over 16 amino acids. In germline, CDR1 is KGHSY, CDR2 FQNENV. Caucasian, healthy and from Russia, the donors were aged between about 6 and 90. In each sample, at least 6.5 million PBMCs were isolated. Overall study results and limits: Per million T cells, TCR beta diversity dropped about linearly as age rose.

This clonotype was seen a handful of times. No antigen is known for it. Primed by a sample-barcoded 5' primer and a J-beta primer mix, a second PCR proceeded for 7 to 11 cycles. TCRdb recomputed calls from the 5' RACE reads with MiXCR, one row per CDR3 protein. The repertoire holds over a million distinct CDR3 sequences, with about 42% as singletons. The TCR originated in a woman aged 18-29 years in good health. Sequencing input: blood. This chain connects TRBV16 to TRBJ1-6, with 9 bases fitting TRBD1. The CDR3 is CASSHAGTGYNSPLHF. The DNA for the CDR3 is TGTGCCAGCAGCCACGCCGGGACAGGGTATAATTCACCCCTCCACTTT.